The rows below give T cell receptor beta chains drawn from one sample of a study of Ad26.COV2.S vaccination and SARS-CoV-2 variants. Profiled with immunoSEQ multiplex PCR; TCRdb holds only in-frame clones, not every one. The sample lists fewer than 100,000 clones; around 82% were seen once. The sequencing used peripheral blood, collected after recovery from COVID-19. The receptors shown here come from a human donor who had recovered from COVID-19. Both conserved end residues are part of each CDR3. D genes are given only for firm matches. Only some rows state a clone size, as once, few, many or a class for expanded clones.

d_call: .; j_call: TRBJ2-7; v_call: TRBV7-2; cdr3_length: 13; clone_size: once; cdr3_nt: TGTGCCAGCAGCTTAGCGCGTAACTCCGAGCAGTACTTC; cdr3_aa: CASSLARNSEQYF
d_call: .; j_call: TRBJ2-2; v_call: TRBV3-1/TRBV3-2; cdr3_length: 16; clone_size: .; cdr3_nt: TGTGCCAGCAGCCAAAGAGCACAGACGAACACCGGGGAGCTGTTTTTT; cdr3_aa: CASSQRAQTNTGELFF
d_call: .; j_call: TRBJ1-3; v_call: TRBV29-1; cdr3_length: 16; clone_size: .; cdr3_nt: TGCAGCGTTGCTTTTGCCGGCTCAGGGGTGGGAAACACCATATATTTT; cdr3_aa: CSVAFAGSGVGNTIYF
d_call: TRBD2; j_call: TRBJ2-3; v_call: TRBV18; cdr3_length: 16; clone_size: once; cdr3_nt: TGTGCCAGCTCACCTTTTTCTAGCGGGTACACAGATACGCAGTATTTT; cdr3_aa: CASSPFSSGYTDTQYF
d_call: .; j_call: TRBJ2-3; v_call: TRBV29-1; cdr3_length: 14; clone_size: .; cdr3_nt: TGCAGCGTTGAGTCTTCGGGTCTCACAGATACGCAGTATTTT; cdr3_aa: CSVESSGLTDTQYF
d_call: TRBD1; j_call: TRBJ1-2; v_call: TRBV29-1; cdr3_length: 13; clone_size: .; cdr3_nt: TGCAGCGTTGTCAGCGACAGGGTGTTCGGCTACACCTTC; cdr3_aa: CSVVSDRVFGYTF
d_call: .; j_call: TRBJ1-1; v_call: TRBV25-1; cdr3_length: 13; clone_size: .; cdr3_nt: TGTGCCAGCAGTGTTCAGGGGCTGACTGAAGCTTTCTTT; cdr3_aa: CASSVQGLTEAFF
d_call: TRBD1; j_call: TRBJ1-1; v_call: TRBV6-5; cdr3_length: 12; clone_size: .; cdr3_nt: TGTGCCAGCAGAGAGAACAGGGGGCTAGCTTTCTTT; cdr3_aa: CASRENRGLAFF
d_call: .; j_call: TRBJ2-3; v_call: TRBV29-1; cdr3_length: 15; clone_size: once; cdr3_nt: TGCAGCGTTGAGGGTGGACCCGAAAGCACAGATACGCAGTATTTT; cdr3_aa: CSVEGGPESTDTQYF
d_call: .; j_call: TRBJ2-3; v_call: TRBV15; cdr3_length: 17; clone_size: .; cdr3_nt: TGTGCCACCAGCAGTTTTTGGTCAGCGGGCAAGACAGATACGCAGTATTTT; cdr3_aa: CATSSFWSAGKTDTQYF
d_call: TRBD2; j_call: TRBJ2-7; v_call: TRBV28; cdr3_length: 16; clone_size: .; cdr3_nt: TGTGCCAGCAGTCCAGGATCCCAGCCCCGGGGGGGAGAGCAGTACTTC; cdr3_aa: CASSPGSQPRGGEQYF
d_call: TRBD2; j_call: TRBJ2-7; v_call: TRBV18; cdr3_length: 16; clone_size: .; cdr3_nt: TGTGCCAGCTCACCGGGACTAGCGGGATACTCCTACGAGCAGTACTTC; cdr3_aa: CASSPGLAGYSYEQYF
d_call: .; j_call: TRBJ2-1; v_call: TRBV7-2; cdr3_length: 13; clone_size: .; cdr3_nt: TGTGCCAGCAGCTCGACTAGTTCCGGTGAGCAGTTCTTC; cdr3_aa: CASSSTSSGEQFF
d_call: TRBD2; j_call: TRBJ2-1; v_call: TRBV19; cdr3_length: 15; clone_size: once; cdr3_nt: TGTGCCAGTAGTATAGGAGCGGGAGACTTCAATGAGCAGTTCTTC; cdr3_aa: CASSIGAGDFNEQFF
d_call: TRBD1; j_call: TRBJ2-7; v_call: TRBV11-3; cdr3_length: 14; clone_size: .; cdr3_nt: TGTGCCAGCAGGCCCGGGACAGGGACCTACGAGCAGTACTTC; cdr3_aa: CASRPGTGTYEQYF
d_call: .; j_call: TRBJ1-4; v_call: TRBV10-3; cdr3_length: 14; clone_size: .; cdr3_nt: TGTGCCATCAGTGACGGTGGGGGCGAGGAAAAACTGTTTTTT; cdr3_aa: CAISDGGGEEKLFF
d_call: TRBD1; j_call: TRBJ1-3; v_call: TRBV7-9; cdr3_length: 16; clone_size: .; cdr3_nt: TGTGCCAGCAGCTTAGACCTCAGGGGGCGTAGAAACACCATATATTTT; cdr3_aa: CASSLDLRGRRNTIYF
d_call: TRBD1; j_call: TRBJ2-5; v_call: TRBV6-5; cdr3_length: 15; clone_size: .; cdr3_nt: TGTGCCATCAAGCCTCAGGGGGCAGCTGTGGAGACCCAGTACTTC; cdr3_aa: CAIKPQGAAVETQYF
d_call: TRBD1; j_call: TRBJ2-5; v_call: TRBV7-8; cdr3_length: 16; clone_size: .; cdr3_nt: TGTGCCAGCAGCTTAGCTTCAGGGGGCCTGTGGGAGACCCAGTACTTC; cdr3_aa: CASSLASGGLWETQYF
d_call: .; j_call: TRBJ2-2; v_call: TRBV9; cdr3_length: 17; clone_size: .; cdr3_nt: TGTGCCAGCAGCGTAGTTGGGGGGGCGACGAACACCGGGGAGCTGTTTTTT; cdr3_aa: CASSVVGGATNTGELFF
d_call: .; j_call: TRBJ1-1; v_call: TRBV3-1/TRBV3-2; cdr3_length: 16; clone_size: .; cdr3_nt: TGTGCCAGCAGCCAAGATTGGGGGGGGCGAGGGACTGAAGCTTTCTTT; cdr3_aa: CASSQDWGGRGTEAFF
d_call: TRBD2; j_call: TRBJ2-1; v_call: TRBV28; cdr3_length: 13; clone_size: .; cdr3_nt: TGTGCCAGCAGTTTTGGGACTAGCAATGAGCAGTTCTTC; cdr3_aa: CASSFGTSNEQFF
d_call: .; j_call: TRBJ2-2; v_call: TRBV27; cdr3_length: 14; clone_size: .; cdr3_nt: TGTGCCAGCAGTTTCAGGGTTGTAACCGGGGAGCTGTTTTTT; cdr3_aa: CASSFRVVTGELFF
d_call: TRBD1; j_call: TRBJ1-5; v_call: TRBV15; cdr3_length: 14; clone_size: .; cdr3_nt: TGTGCCACCAGCATCCCGGACAGGGACCAGCCCCAGCATTTT; cdr3_aa: CATSIPDRDQPQHF
d_call: .; j_call: TRBJ2-3; v_call: TRBV5-1; cdr3_length: 12; clone_size: .; cdr3_nt: TGCGCCAGCGGCGAGAGCACAGATACGCAGTATTTT; cdr3_aa: CASGESTDTQYF
d_call: TRBD2; j_call: TRBJ2-2; v_call: TRBV4-3; cdr3_length: 17; clone_size: .; cdr3_nt: TGCGCCAGCAGCCCTTTACTAGCGGGAGCGGACACCGGGGAGCTGTTTTTT; cdr3_aa: CASSPLLAGADTGELFF
d_call: .; j_call: TRBJ2-3; v_call: TRBV6-5; cdr3_length: 15; clone_size: .; cdr3_nt: TGTGCCAGCAGCAGAGGGGCTACTAGCACAGATACGCAGTATTTT; cdr3_aa: CASSRGATSTDTQYF
d_call: .; j_call: TRBJ2-7; v_call: TRBV6-5; cdr3_length: 14; clone_size: .; cdr3_nt: TGTGCCAGCAACCCAAGGCAGGGGTGGTACGAGCAGTACTTC; cdr3_aa: CASNPRQGWYEQYF
d_call: .; j_call: TRBJ1-2; v_call: TRBV18; cdr3_length: 15; clone_size: .; cdr3_nt: TGTGCCAGCTCACCAGGACGGAACCTTGCCTATGGCTACACCTTC; cdr3_aa: CASSPGRNLAYGYTF
d_call: .; j_call: TRBJ1-3; v_call: TRBV4-3; cdr3_length: 15; clone_size: .; cdr3_nt: TGCGCCAGCAGCCAAGCCCCGGGACAAGGAAACACCATATATTTT; cdr3_aa: CASSQAPGQGNTIYF
d_call: .; j_call: TRBJ2-7; v_call: TRBV27; cdr3_length: 13; clone_size: .; cdr3_nt: TGTGCCAGCAGTTCCTCGGGTTACGGCGAGCAGTACTTC; cdr3_aa: CASSSSGYGEQYF
d_call: .; j_call: TRBJ1-5; v_call: TRBV5-4; cdr3_length: 13; clone_size: .; cdr3_nt: TGTGCCAGCAGCTTAGCTCCGGGTCAGCCCCAGCATTTT; cdr3_aa: CASSLAPGQPQHF
d_call: .; j_call: TRBJ1-2; v_call: TRBV28; cdr3_length: 12; clone_size: .; cdr3_nt: TGTGCCAGCAGTTTAGCCCCCATCGGCTACACCTTC; cdr3_aa: CASSLAPIGYTF
d_call: .; j_call: TRBJ2-1; v_call: TRBV29-1; cdr3_length: 10; clone_size: once; cdr3_nt: TGCAGCTGCGCAGCGGTTGAGCAGTTCTTC; cdr3_aa: CSCAAVEQFF
d_call: TRBD1; j_call: TRBJ1-1; v_call: TRBV9; cdr3_length: 15; clone_size: .; cdr3_nt: TGTGCCAGCAGCGAGACAGGGGGCTGGAACACTGAAGCTTTCTTT; cdr3_aa: CASSETGGWNTEAFF
d_call: TRBD1; j_call: TRBJ1-1; v_call: TRBV6-5; cdr3_length: 13; clone_size: .; cdr3_nt: TGTGCCAGCGGGACAGTGATAAACACTGAAGCTTTCTTT; cdr3_aa: CASGTVINTEAFF
d_call: TRBD1; j_call: TRBJ2-3; v_call: TRBV5-4; cdr3_length: 16; clone_size: .; cdr3_nt: TGTGCCAGCAGCCTGAAGAGGGGACAGAACACAGATACGCAGTATTTT; cdr3_aa: CASSLKRGQNTDTQYF
d_call: TRBD2; j_call: TRBJ2-5; v_call: TRBV19; cdr3_length: 15; clone_size: .; cdr3_nt: TGTGCCAGTAGTATGGCTAGCGGGAGCTGGGAGACCCAGTACTTC; cdr3_aa: CASSMASGSWETQYF
d_call: TRBD2; j_call: TRBJ2-2; v_call: TRBV5-1; cdr3_length: 16; clone_size: .; cdr3_nt: TGCGCCAGCGAGAGGGATACGGGAGGTCCCACCGGGGAGCTGTTTTTT; cdr3_aa: CASERDTGGPTGELFF
d_call: .; j_call: TRBJ1-2; v_call: TRBV3-1/TRBV3-2; cdr3_length: 13; clone_size: .; cdr3_nt: TGTGCCAGCAGCCGGACAGCAGACTATGGCTACACCTTC; cdr3_aa: CASSRTADYGYTF
d_call: .; j_call: TRBJ1-5; v_call: TRBV4-3; cdr3_length: 14; clone_size: .; cdr3_nt: TGCGCCAGCAGCCAAGATATCAGCAATCAGCCCCAGCATTTT; cdr3_aa: CASSQDISNQPQHF
d_call: TRBD2; j_call: TRBJ2-5; v_call: TRBV10-3; cdr3_length: 13; clone_size: .; cdr3_nt: TGTGCCATCAGTGAGGGGAGGGAAGAGACCCAGTACTTC; cdr3_aa: CAISEGREETQYF
d_call: TRBD2; j_call: TRBJ2-5; v_call: TRBV12-3/TRBV12-4; cdr3_length: 13; clone_size: .; cdr3_nt: TGTGCCAGCAGACGGACTAGCGAGGAGACCAAGTACTTC; cdr3_aa: CASRRTSEETKYF